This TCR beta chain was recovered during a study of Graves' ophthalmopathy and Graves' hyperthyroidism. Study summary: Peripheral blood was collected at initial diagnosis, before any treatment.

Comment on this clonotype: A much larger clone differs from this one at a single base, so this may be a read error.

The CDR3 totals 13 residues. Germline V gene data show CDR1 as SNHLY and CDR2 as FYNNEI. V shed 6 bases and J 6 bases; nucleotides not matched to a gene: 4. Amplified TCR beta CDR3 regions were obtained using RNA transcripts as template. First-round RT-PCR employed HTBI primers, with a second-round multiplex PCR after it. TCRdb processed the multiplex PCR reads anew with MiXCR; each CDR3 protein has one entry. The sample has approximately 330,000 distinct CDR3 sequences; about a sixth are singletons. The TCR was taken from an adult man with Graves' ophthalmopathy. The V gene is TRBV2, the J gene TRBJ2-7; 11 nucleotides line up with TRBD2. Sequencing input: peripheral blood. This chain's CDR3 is CASRTSGTTEQYF. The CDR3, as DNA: TGTGCCAGCAGGACTAGCGGGACCACCGAGCAGTACTTC.